Described below is a single T cell receptor (beta chain) sequence and its context. Its antigen is unidentified. These data come from a study of CXCR3-negative and CXCR3-positive naive CD8 T cells. The study sorted every CD8+ T cell subset in triplicate at 300,000 cells each. The study's findings and limits: Naive CXCR3-negative and CXCR3-positive cells had similar TRBV-TRBJ usage; memory differed.

The study made its TRB cDNA libraries by 5' RACE, adding UMI labels. TCRdb reprocessed the 5' RACE reads, keeping one entry per CDR3 protein, no DNA. The record lists about 81,000 distinct CDR3 sequences, of which the ten most abundant hold 1.5% to 2%. The TCR originated in a human donor in good health. Some clones in this sample may be carry-over from other donors' samples. The sample comprised naive CXCR3- CD8+ T cells from blood. The subset: CD45RO-CCR7+CD27+CD95- naive CD8+ T cells lacking CXCR3 (TNR3-).

The chain's CDR3 is CAISIGGHPNTGELFF. The V and J genes are TRBV10-3 and TRBJ2-2; no DNA is available, so the TRBD1 call from TCRdb remains unchecked. In germline, CDR1 is ENHRY, CDR2 SYGVKD. There are 16 residues in the CDR3.